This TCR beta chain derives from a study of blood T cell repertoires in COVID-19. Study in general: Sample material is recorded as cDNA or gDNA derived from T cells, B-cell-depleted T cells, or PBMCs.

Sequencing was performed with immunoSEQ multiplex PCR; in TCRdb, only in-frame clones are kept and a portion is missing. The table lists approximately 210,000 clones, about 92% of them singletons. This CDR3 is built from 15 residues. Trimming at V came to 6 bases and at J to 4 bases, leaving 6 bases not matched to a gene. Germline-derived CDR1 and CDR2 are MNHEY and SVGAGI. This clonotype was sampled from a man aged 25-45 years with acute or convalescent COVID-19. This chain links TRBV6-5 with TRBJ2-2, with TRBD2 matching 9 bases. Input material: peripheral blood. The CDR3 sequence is CASRTSGLATGELFF. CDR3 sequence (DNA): TGTGCCAGCAGGACCTCGGGACTAGCCACCGGGGAGCTGTTTTTT.